The 15 T cell receptor beta chains reported below all come from one sample, sequenced in a study of regulatory T cells in long-lasting Graves disease. Time point specified: newly diagnosed GD, antithyroid drugs for less than 3 months. Preparation of the TCR library used RNA extracted from PBMCs. Arm-PCR with iRepertoire HTBI primers amplified the CDR3 regions for these TCR beta libraries. One entry per CDR3 protein results from TCRdb running MiXCR on the multiplex PCR reads. The repertoire has roughly 610,000 distinct CDR3 sequences, approximately 15% of them found once; the top ten carry 18%. These records were also assigned to another study, of T cells in Graves' hyperthyroidism and ophthalmopathy.

The sample here was peripheral blood mononuclear cells (PBMCs), taken at new diagnosis, from a patient treated with antithyroid drugs. Every receptor here comes from a woman in her twenties or thirties with Graves disease.

This clonotype has a count of ten or more. V and J are TRBV6-5 and TRBJ1-3, with 7 nucleotides matching TRBD1. With V trimmed by 2 bases and J by 8 bases, 9 bases remained unmatched. The CDR3 is 15 residues long. The germline gives CDR1 MNHEY, CDR2 SVGAGI. The CDR3: CASSYRSGTADTIYF. The CDR3 coding sequence is TGTGCCAGCAGTTACCGCAGCGGGACAGCTGACACCATATATTTT.

This clonotype was observed many times. The chain links TRBV7-9 to TRBJ2-5, with D perhaps TRBD1 (6 bases). Germline assignment: CDR1 SEHNR and CDR2 FQNEAQ (reference sequence). This CDR3 has 15 residues. With 1 base removed from V and 2 bases from J, the gap between germline ends came to 11 bases. The CDR3 loop is CASSLVRTDQETQYF. CDR3 DNA: TGTGCCAGCAGCTTAGTAAGGACAGATCAAGAGACCCAGTACTTC. Filled out from reference TRBV7-9 and TRBJ2-5, the complete variable domain reads DTGVSQNPRHKITKRGQNVTFRCDPISEHNRLYWYRQTLGQGPEFLTYFQNEAQLEKSRLLSDRFSAERPKGSFSTLEIQRTEQGDSAMYLCASSLVRTDQETQYFGPGTRLLVL.

Notes on this clonotype: Since a much larger clone is just one base distant, this may be a read error. This chain uses TRBV11-2 with TRBJ2-1; no definite D call. CDR1 is SGHAT and CDR2 is FQNNGV in the germline V gene. Trimming shortened V by 3 bases and J by 9 bases, and 9 bases separated the two germline ends. This CDR3 is 12 amino acids long. The CDR3 DNA follows: TGTGCCAGCAGCTTTGGCCACAGTGAGCAGTTCTTC. Its translation is CASSFGHSEQFF. The whole variable domain, filled in from reference TRBV11-2 and TRBJ2-1, reads EAGVAQSPRYKIIEKRQSVAFWCNPISGHATLYWYQQILGQGPKLLIQFQNNGVVDDSQLPKDRFSAERLKGVDSTLKIQPAKLEDSAVYLCASSFGHSEQFFGPGTRLTVL.

This clonotype was observed a single time. The rearrangement uses TRBV9 and TRBJ1-5; D gene uncertain. The CDR3 is 15 residues long. Germline values: CDR1 SGDLS, CDR2 YYNGEE. V was shortened by 0 bases and J by 0 bases, with 7 bases between the two germline ends. CDR3 bases: TGTGCCAGCAGCGTAGGGTCCCTTAGCAATCAGCCCCAGCATTTT. It codes for CASSVGSLSNQPQHF. Variable domain in full (rest from reference TRBV9 and TRBJ1-5): DSGVTQTPKHLITATGQRVTLRCSPRSGDLSVYWYQQSLDQGLQFLIQYYNGEERAKGNILERFSAQQFPDLHSELNLSSLELGDSALYFCASSVGSLSNQPQHFGDGTRLSIL.

The chain carries TRBV6-5 and TRBJ1-2; D gene ambiguous. Trimming pared 0 bases from V and 0 bases from J, leaving 14 bases between. The CDR3 length is 17 residues. Germline V gene sequence: CDR1 MNHEY, CDR2 SVGAGI. The CDR3 nucleotides are TGTGCCAGCAGTTACTCAAATATAGGGCGGGCTAACTATGGCTACACCTTC. It encodes CASSYSNIGRANYGYTF.

This clonotype has a count of ten or more. CDR3 in amino acids: CASTLSAIEAFF. CDR3 sequence (DNA): TGTGCCAGCACCCTTTCAGCTATTGAAGCTTTCTTT. This chain connects TRBV5-8 to TRBJ1-1; D remains ambiguous. Trimming took off 6 bases at V and 7 bases at J, with 13 bases between the two ends. The CDR3 sequence is 12 residues long. The V gene's germline CDR1 is SGHTS and CDR2 YDEGEE. Full variable domain (remainder filled in from reference TRBV5-8 and TRBJ1-1): EAGVTQSPTHLIKTRGQQATLRCSPISGHTSVYWYQQALGLGLQFLLWYDEGEERNRGNFPPRFSGRQFPNYSSELNVNALELEDSALYLCASTLSAIEAFFGQGTRLTVV.

The V and J genes are TRBV7-6 and TRBJ2-1; 11 bases match TRBD2. The CDR3 length is 16 residues. The ends lost 5 bases at V and 7 bases at J; junction bases unmatched: 10. Germline values: CDR1 SGHVS, CDR2 FNYEAQ. The CDR3 nucleotides read TGTGCCAGCAGCAGTAGGGCTCTAGCGGGAGGAAATGAGCAGTTCTTC. Its translation is CASSSRALAGGNEQFF.

The chain links TRBV6-1 to TRBJ2-4; D gene uncertain. V was shortened by 4 bases and J by 3 bases, with 10 bases between the two germline ends. This CDR3 contains 14 residues. Germline V CDR1 and CDR2: MNHNS, SASEGT. The CDR3 nucleotides read TGTGCCAGCAGTGTAGGGATCTTCAAAAACATTCAGTACTTC. This encodes CASSVGIFKNIQYF.

V gene TRBV14 combines with J gene TRBJ2-7; D gene unclear. The germline V gene has CDR1 SGHDN and CDR2 FVKESK. This CDR3 comprises 14 residues. V was pared by 4 bases and J by 3 bases, with 13 bases between. CDR3 coding DNA: TGTGCCAGCAGCCGATCCGGCATCGACTACGAGCAGTACTTC. Amino acid sequence: CASSRSGIDYEQYF.

This clonotype was detected many times. This rearrangement joins TRBV20-1 to TRBJ2-1; D may be TRBD2 (7 bases). With 2 bases removed from V and 13 bases from J, the gap between germline ends came to 15 bases. The CDR3 is made up of 12 amino acids. Germline V gene lookup returns CDR1 DFQATT and CDR2 SNEGSKA (reference sequence). CDR3 sequence: CSARQGPAGQFF. DNA of the CDR3: TGCAGTGCTAGACAGGGGCCAGCGGGACAGTTCTTC.

This clonotype has just a few counts. The chain combines TRBV6-2 or TRBV6-3 with TRBJ2-1; TRBD2 matches 7 bases. Germline CDR1 reads MNHEY; CDR2 reads SVGEGT. With 6 bases clipped from V and 8 bases from J, the junction kept 7 bases outside the gene matches. This CDR3 contains 13 residues. This chain's CDR3 is CASSLRTSDEQFF. CDR3 bases: TGTGCCAGCAGCTTAAGAACTAGCGATGAGCAGTTCTTC.

The rearrangement joins TRBV3-1 to TRBJ2-7, with D maybe TRBD2 (6 bases). V lost 0 bases and J 2 bases, leaving 26 bases between the germline ends. The CDR3 covers 20 residues. Germline CDR1 reads LGHDT; CDR2 reads YNNKEL (reference sequence). For the CDR3, the DNA is TGTGCCAGCAGCCAAGAGCTATTCCCCGTACCCGGGACTTCCCCCTACGAGCAGTACTTC. Protein product: CASSQELFPVPGTSPYEQYF.

V and J are TRBV20-1 and TRBJ1-4, with D perhaps TRBD1 (6 bases). The CDR3 totals 14 residues. Trimming removed 5 bases from V and 4 bases from J, with 14 bases in between. CDR1 and CDR2 from the germline V gene are DFQATT and SNEGSKA (reference sequence). CDR3: CSAAKQGLNEKLFF. CDR3 DNA: TGCAGTGCTGCCAAACAGGGACTTAATGAAAAACTGTTTTTT.

In regard to this clonotype: Lacking the conserved final phenylalanine or tryptophan, this CDR3 likely reflects a read error. J is TRBJ2-7 and V is TRBV6-1, with D hard to call. V was cut by 5 bases and J by 4 bases, with 12 bases left in between. The CDR3 loop spans 13 amino acids. The germline V gene encodes CDR1 MNHNS and CDR2 SASEGT. Here the CDR3 reads CASSPGMAYEQYL. In nucleotides, the CDR3 is TGTGCCAGCAGTCCTGGAATGGCTTACGAGCAGTACCTC.

This clonotype has at least ten counts. The rearrangement uses TRBV6-5 and TRBJ1-3, with no clear D. CDR1 and CDR2 from the germline V gene are MNHEY and SVGAGI. CDR3 size: 15 residues. Trimming took 0 bases from V and 4 from J, leaving 10 bases between them. The CDR3, as DNA: TGTGCCAGCAGTTACTCGAGCGGGTACGGAAACACCATATATTTT. Amino acid sequence: CASSYSSGYGNTIYF.